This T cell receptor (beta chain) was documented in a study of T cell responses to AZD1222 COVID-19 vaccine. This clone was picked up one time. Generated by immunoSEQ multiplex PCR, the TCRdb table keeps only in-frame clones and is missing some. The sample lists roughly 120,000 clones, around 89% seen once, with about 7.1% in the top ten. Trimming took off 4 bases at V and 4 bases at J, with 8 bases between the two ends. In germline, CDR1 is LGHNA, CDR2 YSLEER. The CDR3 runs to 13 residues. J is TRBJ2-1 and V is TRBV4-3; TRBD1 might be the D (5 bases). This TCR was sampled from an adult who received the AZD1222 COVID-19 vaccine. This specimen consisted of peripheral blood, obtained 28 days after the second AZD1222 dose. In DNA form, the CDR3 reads TGCGCCAGCAGCCTACGACAGTACAATGAGCAGTTCTTC. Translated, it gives CASSLRQYNEQFF.